The subject of this entry is one T cell receptor beta chain. Trimming cost V 4 bases and J 3 bases, with 12 bases left between them. The CDR3 sequence is 14 residues long. This sample is drawn from a study of CD8 T cells in ankylosing spondylitis. MiXCR was run by TCRdb on the 5' RACE reads, yielding one entry per CDR3 protein. Here the sample spans 150,000 to 200,000 distinct CDR3 sequences, 15% to 20% being singletons. This clonotype was sampled from a male donor between 10 and 30 years old with ankylosing spondylitis or in good health (not recorded which). The sample was blood, either unsorted or a sorted T cell fraction (not recorded which). This sequence joins TRBV12-3 or TRBV12-4 and TRBJ2-5; possible D gene TRBD1, 6 bases. CDR3 amino acids: CASSWGRGEETQYF. CDR3 DNA: TGTGCCAGCAGTTGGGGCAGGGGTGAAGAGACCCAGTACTTC.